This T cell receptor (beta chain) was profiled in a study of blood T cell repertoires in COVID-19 (dated by TCRdb to between 2020 and 2021). Regarding the complete study: The collaborator samples originated in the United States, Italy and Spain and spanned the acute and convalescent phases of COVID-19. Samples came from the ongoing ImmuneRACE study (first 160 participants) plus 1,254 subjects from 6 global collaborators. Deeply sampled blood TCRbeta repertoires from subjects exposed to, actively infected with, or recovered from COVID-19 were included in the dataset. The material from the prospective study consisted of cDNA or gDNA derived from T cells, B-cell-depleted T cells, or PBMCs. A freely available public database, intended as a resource for researchers studying the immune response to SARS-CoV-2, is where the repertoires were released. A de-identified subject ID, COVID-19 status, age in years and sex were almost always included in the sample metadata. Where available, HLA class I and class II types were obtained from metadata supplied by the sample provider rather than from assay-based typing. What the research found in general, with its limitations: The amount of clinical and demographic metadata varied by source and participant and was provided uncurated.

Whole blood was collected in K2EDTA tubes by collaborating institutions according to the institutions' own protocols. For TCRbeta analysis, collaborators shipped samples in one of three forms: frozen whole blood, isolated PBMCs, or DNA extracted from either of those sample types. V is pared back by 2 bases and J by 8 bases, with 9 bases lying between the germline termini. CDR1 and CDR2 are drawn from the germline V gene (reference sequence): MNHNY, SVGAGI. The CDR3 covers 13 residues, taking in both the cysteine and the phenylalanine. Of all the DNA, just the CDR3 is kept, 39 bases in frame from base 1. This clone appeared a few times. Its antigen is still unknown. Qualities for individual bases were not recorded, and no much larger clone is one base off. TCRbeta CDR3 regions were amplified from genomic DNA by means of the immunoSEQ Assay, a bias-controlled multiplex PCR. In the paper's pipeline: The number of nucleated cells in each sample was estimated from the amplification of reference gene primers within the assay. To quantify the absolute abundance of each unique TCRbeta CDR3 rearrangement, sequence reads were collapsed and filtered. For each sample, productive Simpson clonality was calculated as the square root of Simpson's diversity index over productive rearrangements. TCRdb holds this immuneACCESS table with in-frame rearrangements only. Some clones are missing; in checked studies, unresolved V genes explain under half, and the rest has no known cause. That table furnishes V, J and clone size, whereas the DNA furnished D and trimming. The sample table contains fewer than 80,000 clones; only one count was recorded for 70% to 75% of them. Of the sample, approximately 20% falls within the top ten clones.

The TCR sequence derives from a man aged 55 to 69 with acute or convalescent COVID-19. This receptor chain uses TRBV6-6 and TRBJ1-4; the D gene identity is not certain. Material for sequencing was peripheral blood. The CDR3 is CASSYVGGEKLFF. The nucleotide sequence reads as follows: TGTGCCAGCAGTTACGTAGGCGGGGAAAAACTGTTTTTT.